Listed below are T cell receptor beta chains from one sample, sequenced in a study of blood T cell repertoires in COVID-19. TCRdb's table, derived via immunoSEQ multiplex PCR, lists solely in-frame clones and lacks some. The table has approximately 150,000 clones, 80% to 85% seen once. Sequencing was done on a sample of peripheral blood. The source is a man in his 70s with active or convalescent COVID-19. Each CDR3 is given with its conserved first and last residue. D genes are given only for firm matches. Expanded clones get a size class; other rows say once, few or many, or leave the size out.

CDR3 DNA: TGTGCCAGCAGCTTTTCCAGCGGGAGCAGCTCCTACGAGCAGTACTTC
CDR3 protein: CASSFSSGSSSYEQYF
J gene: TRBJ2-7
V gene: TRBV11-2
clone size: .
D gene: TRBD2

CDR3 DNA: TGTGCCAGCAGTTACAAAGGGACAGGCGAAAACTATGGCTACACCTTC
CDR3 protein: CASSYKGTGENYGYTF
J gene: TRBJ1-2
V gene: TRBV6-6
clone size: .
D gene: TRBD1

CDR3 DNA: TGCGCCAGCAGCTTGCCGGGACACTCGAACACTGAAGCTTTCTTT
CDR3 protein: CASSLPGHSNTEAFF
J gene: TRBJ1-1
V gene: TRBV5-1
clone size: .
D gene: .

CDR3 DNA: TGTGCCAGCAGCTTACATCATTCGGGGAACACTGAAGCTTTCTTT
CDR3 protein: CASSLHHSGNTEAFF
J gene: TRBJ1-1
V gene: TRBV7-2
clone size: .
D gene: .

CDR3 DNA: TGTGCCAGCAGTGACGCTCTACTCTCCGGCGGGGACACTGAAGCTTTCTTT
CDR3 protein: CASSDALLSGGDTEAFF
J gene: TRBJ1-1
V gene: TRBV2
clone size: .
D gene: .

CDR3 DNA: TGTGCCAGCAGTTACTTTTGGGGGGATCTGGCTTTCTTT
CDR3 protein: CASSYFWGDLAFF
J gene: TRBJ1-1
V gene: TRBV6-6
clone size: once
D gene: .

CDR3 DNA: TGTGCCTGGAGCCCGAGGGACAGGGGAATGAACACTGAAGCTTTCTTT
CDR3 protein: CAWSPRDRGMNTEAFF
J gene: TRBJ1-1
V gene: TRBV30
clone size: .
D gene: TRBD1

CDR3 DNA: TGTGCCAGCAGCTTAAACGCAGGGCAAAATTCGGCTTTCTTT
CDR3 protein: CASSLNAGQNSAFF
J gene: TRBJ1-1
V gene: TRBV7-9
clone size: .
D gene: .

CDR3 DNA: TGTGCCAGCAGCCCGCCGACAGGGGCCACCGGGGAGCTGTTTTTT
CDR3 protein: CASSPPTGATGELFF
J gene: TRBJ2-2
V gene: TRBV3-1/TRBV3-2
clone size: .
D gene: TRBD1

CDR3 DNA: TGTGCCAGTAAACTAGGGTATAATTCACCCCTCCACTTT
CDR3 protein: CASKLGYNSPLHF
J gene: TRBJ1-6
V gene: TRBV19
clone size: .
D gene: .

CDR3 DNA: TGCAGCGTTAGTTTCAGCGGGAGGGGAGACAATGAGCAGTTCTTC
CDR3 protein: CSVSFSGRGDNEQFF
J gene: TRBJ2-1
V gene: TRBV29-1
clone size: .
D gene: TRBD2

CDR3 DNA: TGTGCCAGCAGCCGGAACACTGAAGCTTTCTTT
CDR3 protein: CASSRNTEAFF
J gene: TRBJ1-1
V gene: TRBV11-2
clone size: once
D gene: .

CDR3 DNA: TGTGCCAGCAGCAGGACTAGCGGCACAGATACGCAGTATTTT
CDR3 protein: CASSRTSGTDTQYF
J gene: TRBJ2-3
V gene: TRBV2
clone size: .
D gene: TRBD2

CDR3 DNA: TGTGCCAGCAGCTGGGGGGACCTGAGGTACGAGCAGTACTTC
CDR3 protein: CASSWGDLRYEQYF
J gene: TRBJ2-7
V gene: TRBV7-2
clone size: .
D gene: .

CDR3 DNA: TGCGCCAGCAGCTCAGTACCGACAGGGGGAACTGAAGCTTTCTTT
CDR3 protein: CASSSVPTGGTEAFF
J gene: TRBJ1-1
V gene: TRBV5-1
clone size: .
D gene: TRBD1

CDR3 DNA: TGTGCCAGCAGCGCCGAGGCGGATTCACCCCTCCACTTT
CDR3 protein: CASSAEADSPLHF
J gene: TRBJ1-6
V gene: TRBV9
clone size: .
D gene: .

CDR3 DNA: TGTGCCAGCACCCAACCGGACCGCGGACACTACGAGCAGTACTTC
CDR3 protein: CASTQPDRGHYEQYF
J gene: TRBJ2-7
V gene: TRBV6-1
clone size: .
D gene: .

CDR3 DNA: TGTGCCATCCAAACCCGGGGCTATGGCTACACCTTC
CDR3 protein: CAIQTRGYGYTF
J gene: TRBJ1-2
V gene: TRBV10-3
clone size: many
D gene: .

CDR3 DNA: TGTGCCAGCAGTGAGGGACAGGGGGCAACTAATGAAAAACTGTTTTTT
CDR3 protein: CASSEGQGATNEKLFF
J gene: TRBJ1-4
V gene: TRBV6-1
clone size: .
D gene: TRBD1

CDR3 DNA: TGTGCCTGGAGACGGCAAAAGACAGGGAGTAGCGGCTATGGCTACACCTTC
CDR3 protein: CAWRRQKTGSSGYGYTF
J gene: TRBJ1-2
V gene: TRBV30
clone size: .
D gene: TRBD1

CDR3 DNA: TGTGCCAGCAGCGCCCGAGGAGCGGGAGGAGGAGATACGCAGTATTTT
CDR3 protein: CASSARGAGGGDTQYF
J gene: TRBJ2-3
V gene: TRBV9
clone size: .
D gene: TRBD2

CDR3 DNA: TGTGCCAGCAGTCCCGGACAGGCCCTTGGGTTGAATGAGGGCAATCAGCCCCAGCATTTT
CDR3 protein: CASSPGQALGLNEGNQPQHF
J gene: TRBJ1-5
V gene: TRBV28
clone size: .
D gene: TRBD1

CDR3 DNA: TGTGCCAGCAGCTTAGCGGGCAGGGGTGAAAAACTGTTTTTT
CDR3 protein: CASSLAGRGEKLFF
J gene: TRBJ1-4
V gene: TRBV7-2
clone size: .
D gene: .

CDR3 DNA: TGTGCCAGCAGTGAAGGGGGATGGGACAGGGAAGAGACCCAGTACTTC
CDR3 protein: CASSEGGWDREETQYF
J gene: TRBJ2-5
V gene: TRBV2
clone size: .
D gene: TRBD1

CDR3 DNA: TGTGCCAGCGAAAAGCCCGGGACAGGGGTAGAAAAACTGTTTTTT
CDR3 protein: CASEKPGTGVEKLFF
J gene: TRBJ1-4
V gene: TRBV25-1
clone size: .
D gene: TRBD1

CDR3 DNA: TGTGCCAGCAGCTTAGTTCAGGGTTCAGATACGCAGTATTTT
CDR3 protein: CASSLVQGSDTQYF
J gene: TRBJ2-3
V gene: TRBV7-9
clone size: .
D gene: .

CDR3 DNA: TGTGCCAGCAGGAGGGACAACAATCAGCCCCAGCATTTT
CDR3 protein: CASRRDNNQPQHF
J gene: TRBJ1-5
V gene: TRBV2
clone size: .
D gene: .

CDR3 DNA: TGTGCCAGCCGGCGGGGGGTAGCGGGTGGGTACGAGCAGTACTTC
CDR3 protein: CASRRGVAGGYEQYF
J gene: TRBJ2-7
V gene: TRBV7-2
clone size: .
D gene: TRBD2

CDR3 DNA: TGCGCCAGCAGCAAGGACAGGCTCTTCTACGAGCAGTACTTC
CDR3 protein: CASSKDRLFYEQYF
J gene: TRBJ2-7
V gene: TRBV5-1
clone size: .
D gene: TRBD1

CDR3 DNA: TGTGCCAGCAGCAAGGGGCAGGGGTTTGAAAAACTGTTTTTT
CDR3 protein: CASSKGQGFEKLFF
J gene: TRBJ1-4
V gene: TRBV6-6
clone size: .
D gene: .

CDR3 DNA: TGTGCCAGCAAAGATTACAATCCTCCTGGAAACACCATATATTTT
CDR3 protein: CASKDYNPPGNTIYF
J gene: TRBJ1-3
V gene: TRBV6-5
clone size: once
D gene: .

CDR3 DNA: TGTGCCAGCAGCCGAGGGACAGCCAGAGGGAACACTGAAGCTTTCTTT
CDR3 protein: CASSRGTARGNTEAFF
J gene: TRBJ1-1
V gene: TRBV27
clone size: .
D gene: TRBD1

CDR3 DNA: TGCGCCAGCAGCCAATCCGGACAGGGGGGGAATGGCTACACCTTC
CDR3 protein: CASSQSGQGGNGYTF
J gene: TRBJ1-2
V gene: TRBV4-3
clone size: .
D gene: TRBD1

CDR3 DNA: TGTGCCAGCAGCCCCCCCTTACCTACCTATGGCTACACCTTC
CDR3 protein: CASSPPLPTYGYTF
J gene: TRBJ1-2
V gene: TRBV6-5
clone size: .
D gene: .

CDR3 DNA: TGTGCCAGCAGGCCCTTGGACAGGGAGAATTCACCCCTCCACTTT
CDR3 protein: CASRPLDRENSPLHF
J gene: TRBJ1-6
V gene: TRBV28
clone size: .
D gene: TRBD1

CDR3 DNA: TGCGCCAGCAGCTTGGGGACTAGCGGGGGACCAACCTACGAGCAGTACTTC
CDR3 protein: CASSLGTSGGPTYEQYF
J gene: TRBJ2-7
V gene: TRBV5-1
clone size: once
D gene: TRBD2

CDR3 DNA: TGCGCCAGCAGCTTGGCCGGGACTAGCGGGGGACAAGAGACCCAGTACTTC
CDR3 protein: CASSLAGTSGGQETQYF
J gene: TRBJ2-5
V gene: TRBV5-1
clone size: .
D gene: TRBD2

CDR3 DNA: TGTGCCACCGGGACAGAGAAAGCCTACGAGCAGTACTTC
CDR3 protein: CATGTEKAYEQYF
J gene: TRBJ2-7
V gene: TRBV10-3
clone size: .
D gene: TRBD1

CDR3 DNA: TGTGCCAGCTCACCGCGGACTAGCGGGGGGGGAAAGACCCAGTACTTC
CDR3 protein: CASSPRTSGGGKTQYF
J gene: TRBJ2-5
V gene: TRBV18
clone size: .
D gene: TRBD2

CDR3 DNA: TGCAGCGTTGTGGGACAGGGTGGGGAGACCCAGTACTTC
CDR3 protein: CSVVGQGGETQYF
J gene: TRBJ2-5
V gene: TRBV29-1
clone size: .
D gene: TRBD1

CDR3 DNA: TGTGCCAGCTCACCCTTCACTCAGGGAAACGAGCAGTACTTC
CDR3 protein: CASSPFTQGNEQYF
J gene: TRBJ2-7
V gene: TRBV18
clone size: .
D gene: .